These 2 T cell receptor beta chains came from one sample sequenced in a study of T-cell reconstitution after alpha-beta-depleted transplantation in children. The TCRbeta library incorporated unique molecular identifiers. TCRdb re-called the PCR reads with MiXCR, one entry per CDR3 protein. The data show hundreds of thousands of distinct CDR3 sequences, roughly 15% seen once. This sample comprised PBMCs, mostly from graft donor cells, obtained 360 days after TCRalphabeta/CD19-depleted stem cell transplant. Receptors originate from a male patient younger than 18 who had a stem cell transplant for acute lymphoblastic leukemia, so the T cells may come from the graft donor.

The table lists this clonotype with many counts. The V call is TRBV18, the J call TRBJ2-7; TRBD2 matches at 7 bases. V lost 8 bases to trimming and J lost 1 base; unmatched junction nucleotides: 8. The CDR3 spans 14 residues. Germline V gene lookup returns CDR1 KGHSH and CDR2 LQKENI. The CDR3 DNA reads as TGTGCCAGCAGTCGGACTAGTTCATCCTACGAGCAGTACTTC. As protein: CASSRTSSSYEQYF. Complete variable domain (other parts from reference TRBV18 and TRBJ2-7): NAGVMQNPRHLVRRRGQEARLRCSPMKGHSHVYWYRQLPEEGLKFMVYLQKENIIDESGMPKERFSAEFPKEGPSILRIQQVVRGDSAAYFCASSRTSSSYEQYFGPGTRLTVT.

Ten or more counts support this clonotype. The genes are TRBV7-8 and TRBJ2-7, with a weak D call TRBD2 (6 bases). The germline V and J ends were trimmed by 7 bases and 6 bases, with 19 bases remaining between them. The germline V gene has CDR1 SGHVS and CDR2 FQNEAQ. The CDR3 spans 14 residues. DNA of the CDR3: TGTGCCAGCACCGATACCGGGACTCTCGGCGAGCAGTACTTC. The encoded protein is CASTDTGTLGEQYF. Full variable domain (rest looked up from reference TRBV7-8 and TRBJ2-7): GAGVSQSPRYKVAKRGQDVALRCDPISGHVSLFWYQQALGQGPEFLTYFQNEAQLDKSGLPSDRFFAERPEGSVSTLKIQRTQQEDSAVYLCASTDTGTLGEQYFGPGTRLTVT.